The rows below give T cell receptor beta chains drawn from one sample of a study of graft-versus-host responses after intestinal transplantation. Libraries were prepared by immunoSEQ multiplex PCR; TCRdb keeps only in-frame clonotypes and omits some of them. This sample carries about 12,000 clones, 30% to 35% of them seen once, and the ten largest clones take approximately 3.2%. Sequences were derived from alloreactive CD8+ T cells from a mixed lymphocyte reaction culture, sampled before intestinal transplant. The receptor set was obtained from a human patient who received an intestinal transplant. CDR3s include the opening cysteine and the closing phenylalanine or tryptophan. Fields, in order: clone size, V gene, J gene, D gene, CDR3 DNA, CDR3 protein. D genes are given only for firm matches. Size values are once, few and many counts, or a class for expanded clones, and some rows have none.

clone_size: NA
v_call: TRBV6-5
j_call: TRBJ1-1
d_call: TRBD1
cdr3_nt: TGTGCCAGCAGTGAACAGGGGGCTGAAGCTTTCTTT
cdr3_aa: CASSEQGAEAFF

clone_size: NA
v_call: TRBV19
j_call: TRBJ1-1
d_call: NA
cdr3_nt: TGTGCCAGTAGTGGTCCTGAAGCTTTCTTT
cdr3_aa: CASSGPEAFF

clone_size: NA
v_call: TRBV6-5
j_call: TRBJ2-2
d_call: NA
cdr3_nt: TGTGCCAGCACGGTACGGGTACAGGAATCCGGGGAGCTGTTTTTT
cdr3_aa: CASTVRVQESGELFF

clone_size: NA
v_call: TRBV5-6
j_call: TRBJ2-5
d_call: NA
cdr3_nt: TGTGCCAGCAGCTTAAAGGTCGGCGGTCAAGAGACCCAGTACTTC
cdr3_aa: CASSLKVGGQETQYF

clone_size: medium-sized
v_call: TRBV19
j_call: TRBJ2-7
d_call: NA
cdr3_nt: TGTGCCAGTAGTATGGGCGCGTACTACGAGCAGTACTTC
cdr3_aa: CASSMGAYYEQYF

clone_size: few
v_call: TRBV6-5
j_call: TRBJ2-7
d_call: NA
cdr3_nt: TGTGCCAGCAGTTACTCGAGCTCCTACGAGCAGTACTTC
cdr3_aa: CASSYSSSYEQYF

clone_size: NA
v_call: TRBV6-9
j_call: TRBJ2-1
d_call: NA
cdr3_nt: TGTGCCAGCAGTGGGCAGCGGGTCTACAATGAGCAGTTCTTC
cdr3_aa: CASSGQRVYNEQFF

clone_size: NA
v_call: TRBV6-5
j_call: TRBJ2-1
d_call: NA
cdr3_nt: TGTGCCAGCAGTTACGTCGGGAGCTACAATGAGCAGTTCTTC
cdr3_aa: CASSYVGSYNEQFF

clone_size: few
v_call: TRBV6-6
j_call: TRBJ2-7
d_call: NA
cdr3_nt: TGTGCCAGCAGTGACGGGGTGACAGTCTCCTACGAGCAGTACTTC
cdr3_aa: CASSDGVTVSYEQYF

clone_size: NA
v_call: TRBV19
j_call: TRBJ2-1
d_call: TRBD2
cdr3_nt: TGTGCCAGTAGCCCGACTAGCGGGAGCTACAATGAGCAGTTCTTC
cdr3_aa: CASSPTSGSYNEQFF

clone_size: NA
v_call: TRBV27
j_call: TRBJ2-7
d_call: TRBD2
cdr3_nt: TGTGCCAGCAGTGGGACTAGCGGGCTATACGAGCAGTACTTC
cdr3_aa: CASSGTSGLYEQYF

clone_size: few
v_call: TRBV7-2
j_call: TRBJ1-1
d_call: TRBD1
cdr3_nt: TGTGCCAGCAGCCTCGTAGGGGGGACAGGGTCCCTAACTGAAGCTTTCTTT
cdr3_aa: CASSLVGGTGSLTEAFF

clone_size: NA
v_call: TRBV7-2
j_call: TRBJ2-7
d_call: TRBD1
cdr3_nt: TGTGCCAGCAGCTCCATTGGGACAGGGTGGTACGAGCAGTACTTC
cdr3_aa: CASSSIGTGWYEQYF

clone_size: once
v_call: TRBV7-8
j_call: TRBJ2-1
d_call: TRBD2
cdr3_nt: TGTGCCAGCAGGGGGCTAGCGGAGGGTGAGCAGTTCTTC
cdr3_aa: CASRGLAEGEQFF

clone_size: NA
v_call: TRBV27
j_call: TRBJ2-5
d_call: NA
cdr3_nt: TGTGCCAGCAGTTTAACCTGTGGCCCTCCCCCCAAGGCGGAGACCCAGTACTTC
cdr3_aa: CASSLTCGPPPKAETQYF

clone_size: NA
v_call: TRBV2
j_call: TRBJ2-7
d_call: NA
cdr3_nt: TGTGCCAGCAACCCCTCTTTCTCCTACGAGCAGTACTTC
cdr3_aa: CASNPSFSYEQYF

clone_size: few
v_call: TRBV29-1
j_call: TRBJ1-2
d_call: TRBD1
cdr3_nt: TGCAGCGTACGGGACAGCTTTAACTATGGCTACACCTTC
cdr3_aa: CSVRDSFNYGYTF

clone_size: NA
v_call: TRBV21-1
j_call: TRBJ1-4
d_call: NA
cdr3_nt: TGTGCCAGCAGGAACTCGGTATACAAGGTGCATAATGAAAAACTGTTTTTT
cdr3_aa: CASRNSVYKVHNEKLFF

clone_size: NA
v_call: TRBV28
j_call: TRBJ1-5
d_call: TRBD1
cdr3_nt: TGTGCCAGCAGTTTTTATGGCGGGACAGGGGAACAGCCCCAGCATTTT
cdr3_aa: CASSFYGGTGEQPQHF

clone_size: NA
v_call: TRBV6-5
j_call: TRBJ2-3
d_call: NA
cdr3_nt: TGTGCCAGTACAGGGAAAGGCACAGATACGCAGTATTTT
cdr3_aa: CASTGKGTDTQYF

clone_size: NA
v_call: TRBV4-1
j_call: TRBJ2-7
d_call: NA
cdr3_nt: TGCGCCAGCAGCCGTAGCGGGACAGGCCGCTACGAGCAGTACTTC
cdr3_aa: CASSRSGTGRYEQYF

clone_size: NA
v_call: TRBV28
j_call: TRBJ1-2
d_call: NA
cdr3_nt: TGTGCCAGCAGCGACCCGGAACAGGTATATGATGGCTACACCTTC
cdr3_aa: CASSDPEQVYDGYTF

clone_size: once
v_call: TRBV4-1
j_call: TRBJ2-7
d_call: NA
cdr3_nt: TGCGCCAGCAGCCATGGCCTCCACCTAGCGATCGCCTACGAGCAGTACTTC
cdr3_aa: CASSHGLHLAIAYEQYF

clone_size: NA
v_call: TRBV7-3
j_call: TRBJ2-1
d_call: NA
cdr3_nt: TGTGCCAGCAGCTTATCTCACCCGAATGAGCAGTTCTTC
cdr3_aa: CASSLSHPNEQFF

clone_size: NA
v_call: TRBV4-1
j_call: TRBJ2-1
d_call: NA
cdr3_nt: TGCGCCAGCAGCGACCGGGGTCCCCGGGGGATAGATGAGCAGTTCTTC
cdr3_aa: CASSDRGPRGIDEQFF

clone_size: large
v_call: TRBV19
j_call: TRBJ2-7
d_call: NA
cdr3_nt: TGTGCCAGTAGTATAGATCCGGGGTTCGGGAACGAGCAGTACTTC
cdr3_aa: CASSIDPGFGNEQYF

clone_size: NA
v_call: TRBV6-9
j_call: TRBJ2-1
d_call: NA
cdr3_nt: TGTGCCAGCAGTTATATCGAGCTTAGTGAGCAGTTCTTC
cdr3_aa: CASSYIELSEQFF

clone_size: few
v_call: TRBV7-9
j_call: TRBJ1-1
d_call: NA
cdr3_nt: TGTGCCAGCAGCCATCTTCGGGACCACCACCGAAGCGCTTTCTTT
cdr3_aa: CASSHLRDHHRSAFF

clone_size: NA
v_call: TRBV14
j_call: TRBJ2-1
d_call: TRBD2
cdr3_nt: TGTGCCAGCAGCCAAGCACCGGGACTAGCGGGGGTTGAGCAGTTCTTC
cdr3_aa: CASSQAPGLAGVEQFF

clone_size: few
v_call: TRBV7-9
j_call: TRBJ2-7
d_call: TRBD1
cdr3_nt: TGTGCCAGCAGCTTAGGGGACAGTACGTACGAGCAGTACTTC
cdr3_aa: CASSLGDSTYEQYF

clone_size: NA
v_call: TRBV7-2
j_call: TRBJ2-7
d_call: NA
cdr3_nt: TGTGCCAGCACCTTTCCTGGGACTCTCGAAAGCCCCTACGAGCAGTACTTC
cdr3_aa: CASTFPGTLESPYEQYF

clone_size: NA
v_call: TRBV7-9
j_call: TRBJ1-4
d_call: TRBD1
cdr3_nt: TGTGCCAGCAGCTTAGATCCCGGGACAGGGAATGAAAAACTGTTTTTT
cdr3_aa: CASSLDPGTGNEKLFF

clone_size: few
v_call: TRBV11-2
j_call: TRBJ1-5
d_call: NA
cdr3_nt: TGTGCCAGCAGCTTGGTAATGAAAGACCCAGCCCGCAATCAGCCCCAGCATTTT
cdr3_aa: CASSLVMKDPARNQPQHF

clone_size: few
v_call: TRBV18
j_call: TRBJ2-1
d_call: TRBD1
cdr3_nt: TGTGCCAGCTCACCGGGACAGGGGAACCCCTACAATGAGCAGTTCTTC
cdr3_aa: CASSPGQGNPYNEQFF

clone_size: NA
v_call: TRBV6-9
j_call: TRBJ1-5
d_call: NA
cdr3_nt: TGTGCCAGCAGTTACACCGCGTATAGCAATCAGCCCCAGCATTTT
cdr3_aa: CASSYTAYSNQPQHF

clone_size: NA
v_call: TRBV4-1
j_call: TRBJ2-1
d_call: TRBD2
cdr3_nt: TGTGCCAGCAGCCAAGAGATACTAGCGGGGCTAGATGAGCAGTTCTTC
cdr3_aa: CASSQEILAGLDEQFF

clone_size: medium-sized
v_call: TRBV6-1
j_call: TRBJ2-7
d_call: NA
cdr3_nt: TGTGCCACAGCGAGAATCCAGGACCTCTACGAGCAGTACTTC
cdr3_aa: CATARIQDLYEQYF

clone_size: NA
v_call: TRBV27
j_call: TRBJ2-7
d_call: NA
cdr3_nt: TGTGCCAGCAGTTTGTGGCAGGGGATCCCCCACGAGCAGTACTTC
cdr3_aa: CASSLWQGIPHEQYF

clone_size: few
v_call: TRBV5-5
j_call: TRBJ1-1
d_call: NA
cdr3_nt: TGTGCCAGCAGCCCAGGGACGAACACTGAAGCTTTCTTT
cdr3_aa: CASSPGTNTEAFF

clone_size: NA
v_call: TRBV7-3
j_call: TRBJ2-2
d_call: NA
cdr3_nt: TGTGCCAGCAGTTCCCCAGCGGAAGCGAACACCGGGGAGCTGTTTTTT
cdr3_aa: CASSSPAEANTGELFF

clone_size: NA
v_call: TRBV9
j_call: TRBJ2-1
d_call: TRBD2
cdr3_nt: TGTGCCAGCAGCGTAGCGAGCGGGATTGGGAATGAGCAGTTCTTC
cdr3_aa: CASSVASGIGNEQFF

clone_size: NA
v_call: TRBV7-9
j_call: TRBJ2-7
d_call: TRBD1
cdr3_nt: TGTGCCAGCAGCTCCCCGACAGGGGGTTCCTTGGACGAGCAGTACTTC
cdr3_aa: CASSSPTGGSLDEQYF

clone_size: NA
v_call: TRBV6-1
j_call: TRBJ2-5
d_call: TRBD2
cdr3_nt: TGTGCCAGCAAAATAGCGGGGCAAGAGACCCAGTACTTC
cdr3_aa: CASKIAGQETQYF

clone_size: few
v_call: TRBV4-2
j_call: TRBJ1-1
d_call: TRBD1
cdr3_nt: TGTGCCAGCAGCTTATTAGGACAGGGCTCTGAAGCTTTCTTT
cdr3_aa: CASSLLGQGSEAFF

clone_size: few
v_call: TRBV12-2
j_call: TRBJ2-4
d_call: NA
cdr3_nt: TGTGCAAGTCGCCTAGTGCAGGGAATACGTTTCATTCAGTACTTC
cdr3_aa: CASRLVQGIRFIQYF

clone_size: NA
v_call: TRBV15
j_call: TRBJ2-7
d_call: TRBD1
cdr3_nt: TGTGCCACCAGTGTTACAGGGGTTGCTAACGAGCAGTACTTC
cdr3_aa: CATSVTGVANEQYF

clone_size: few
v_call: TRBV28
j_call: TRBJ2-2
d_call: TRBD1
cdr3_nt: TGTGCCAGCAGTGCATTGGGACAGAGCACCGGGGAGCTGTTTTTT
cdr3_aa: CASSALGQSTGELFF

clone_size: few
v_call: TRBV5-4
j_call: TRBJ2-3
d_call: NA
cdr3_nt: TGTGCCAGCAGCCAAGCCAGGGACGATACGCAGTATTTT
cdr3_aa: CASSQARDDTQYF

clone_size: few
v_call: TRBV7-8
j_call: TRBJ2-3
d_call: NA
cdr3_nt: TGTGCCAGCAGCACACCCGGGAGTAAAGGAGATACGCAGTATTTT
cdr3_aa: CASSTPGSKGDTQYF

clone_size: NA
v_call: TRBV19
j_call: TRBJ1-5
d_call: NA
cdr3_nt: TGTGCCAGTAATATCGTCGAGCCCCAGCATTTT
cdr3_aa: CASNIVEPQHF